This entry concerns a single TCR beta chain. Antigen unknown. Over several immunoSEQ plates, each subset's genomic DNA was distributed in even portions. The repertoire was sequenced with immunoSEQ multiplex PCR; TCRdb's copy has only in-frame clones and lacks some. The sample has approximately 980,000 clones, 70% to 85% seen once; the top ten hold about 1.5%. This sample was taken from a study of shared clonotypes between healthy human individuals. Overall study context: Three CD4 naive, three CD4 memory, two CD8 naive and one CD8 memory plate were used per donor. Study-level points and caveats: When compared with the clonotypes that were shared by all four sorted-subset donors, the non-shared clonotypes turned out to have lower generation probabilities.

With 8 bases removed from V and 5 bases from J, the gap between germline ends came to 18 bases. The CDR3 contains 13 residues. In germline, CDR1 is SQVTM, CDR2 ANQGSEA. This clonotype was sampled from a man aged 18 to 30 in good health. The genes are TRBV29-1 and TRBJ2-5, with a tentative D call TRBD2 (6 bases). Sequenced material: memory CD4+ T cells sorted from blood. Stated subset: CD45RA-negative fraction. In DNA form, the CDR3 reads TGCAGCCTTGCCCAGGGAGGTGGGGAGACCCAGTACTTC. It specifies CSLAQGGGETQYF.